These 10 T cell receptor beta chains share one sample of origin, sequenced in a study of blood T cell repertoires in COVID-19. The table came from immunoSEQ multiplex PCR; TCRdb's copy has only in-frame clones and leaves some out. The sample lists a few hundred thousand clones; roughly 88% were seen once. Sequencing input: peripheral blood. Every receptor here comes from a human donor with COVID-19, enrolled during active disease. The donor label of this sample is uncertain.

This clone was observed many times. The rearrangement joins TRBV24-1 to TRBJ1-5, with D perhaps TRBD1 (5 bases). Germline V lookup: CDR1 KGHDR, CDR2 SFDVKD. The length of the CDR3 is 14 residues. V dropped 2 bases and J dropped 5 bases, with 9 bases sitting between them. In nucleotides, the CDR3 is TGTGCCACCAGTGATTACGGCAGGGATCAGCCCCAGCATTTT. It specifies CATSDYGRDQPQHF.

For the CDR3, the DNA is TGTGCCAGCAGCTTGGGGGACAGGGCGGACACCGGGGAGCTGTTTTTT. Translation gives CASSLGDRADTGELFF. V gene TRBV11-3 combines with J gene TRBJ2-2; 9 positions agree with TRBD1. The V segment lost 3 bases and the J segment 3 bases; nucleotides outside the gene matches: 5. Looked up from germline, CDR1 is SGHNT and CDR2 is YENEEA. The CDR3 spans 16 residues.

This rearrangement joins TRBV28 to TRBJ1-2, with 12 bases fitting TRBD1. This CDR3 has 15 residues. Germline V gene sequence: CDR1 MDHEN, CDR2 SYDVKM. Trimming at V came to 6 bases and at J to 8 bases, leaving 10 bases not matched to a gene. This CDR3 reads CASRTPGQGARGYTF. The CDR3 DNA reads TGTGCCAGCAGAACCCCGGGACAGGGGGCTAGGGGCTACACCTTC.

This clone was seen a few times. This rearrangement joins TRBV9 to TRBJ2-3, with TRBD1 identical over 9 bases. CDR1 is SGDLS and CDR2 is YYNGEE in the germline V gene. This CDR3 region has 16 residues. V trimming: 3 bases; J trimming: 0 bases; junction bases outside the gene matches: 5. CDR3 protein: CASSAPQGASTDTQYF. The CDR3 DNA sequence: TGTGCCAGCAGCGCGCCACAGGGGGCAAGCACAGATACGCAGTATTTT.

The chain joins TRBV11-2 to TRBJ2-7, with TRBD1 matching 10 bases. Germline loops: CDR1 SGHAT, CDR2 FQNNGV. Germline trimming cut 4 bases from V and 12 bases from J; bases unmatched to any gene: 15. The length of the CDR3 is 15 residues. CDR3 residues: CASSSPGTGERVGYF. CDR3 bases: TGTGCCAGCAGCTCACCCGGGACAGGGGAACGAGTGGGGTACTTC.

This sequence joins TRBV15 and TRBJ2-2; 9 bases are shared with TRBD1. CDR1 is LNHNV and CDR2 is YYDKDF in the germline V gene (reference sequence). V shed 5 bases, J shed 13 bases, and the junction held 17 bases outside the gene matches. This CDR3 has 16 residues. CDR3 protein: CATSHRTGAPSQGLFF. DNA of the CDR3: TGTGCCACCAGCCACCGGACAGGGGCCCCCAGCCAGGGGCTGTTTTTT.

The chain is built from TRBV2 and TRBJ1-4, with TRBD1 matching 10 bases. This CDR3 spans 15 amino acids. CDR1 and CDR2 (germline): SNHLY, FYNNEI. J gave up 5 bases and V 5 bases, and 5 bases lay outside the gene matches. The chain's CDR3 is CASSLKTGGNEKLFF. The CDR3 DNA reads TGTGCCAGCAGTCTCAAGACAGGGGGCAATGAAAAACTGTTTTTT. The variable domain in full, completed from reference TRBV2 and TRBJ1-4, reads EPEVTQTPSHQVTQMGQEVILRCVPISNHLYFYWYRQILGQKVEFLVSFYNNEISEKSEIFDDQFSVERPDGSNFTLKIRSTKLEDSAMYFCASSLKTGGNEKLFFGSGTQLSVL.

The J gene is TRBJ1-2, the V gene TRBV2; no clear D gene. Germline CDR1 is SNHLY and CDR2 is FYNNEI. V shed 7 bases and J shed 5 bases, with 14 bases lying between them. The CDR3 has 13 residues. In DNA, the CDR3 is TGTGCCAGCACCGGGTCCCGAACGTATGGCTACACCTTC. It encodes CASTGSRTYGYTF.

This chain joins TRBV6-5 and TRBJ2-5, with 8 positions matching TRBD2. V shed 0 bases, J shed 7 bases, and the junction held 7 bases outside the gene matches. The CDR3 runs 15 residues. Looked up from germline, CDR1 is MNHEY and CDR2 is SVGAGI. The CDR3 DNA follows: TGTGCCAGCAGTTACTCTCGGACTAGCACCTCGACCCAGTACTTC. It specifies CASSYSRTSTSTQYF.

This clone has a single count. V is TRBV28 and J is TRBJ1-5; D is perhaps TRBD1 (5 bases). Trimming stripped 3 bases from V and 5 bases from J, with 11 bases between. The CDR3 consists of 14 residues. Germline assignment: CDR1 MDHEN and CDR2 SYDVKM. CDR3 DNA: TGTGCCAGCAGTTTCGGGGGTACCTATCAGCCCCAGCATTTT. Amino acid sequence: CASSFGGTYQPQHF.